This record covers a single T cell receptor (beta chain). Libraries were prepared by immunoSEQ multiplex PCR; TCRdb keeps only in-frame clonotypes and omits some of them. This table holds some 100,000 clones, around 90% found once. Trimming took 3 bases from V and 1 from J, leaving 6 bases between them. CDR3 length: 13 residues. The entry originates in a study of T cell responses to AZD1222 COVID-19 vaccine. This chain uses TRBV12-3 or TRBV12-4 with TRBJ2-5, with D maybe TRBD2 (5 bases). This sample comprised peripheral blood, obtained on day 0 of AZD1222 vaccination. This receptor was obtained from an adult in good health. The CDR3 nucleotides are TGTGCCAGCAGTTTCGAGGGCCAAGAGACCCAGTACTTC. Its translation: CASSFEGQETQYF.